A single sample is the source of the 4 T cell receptor beta chains below, sequenced in a study of T cell clonality in common variable immunodeficiency. Data came from immunoSEQ multiplex PCR; TCRdb stores just in-frame clones and leaves some out. The sample holds tens of thousands of clones, and no clone turns up only once. Material: peripheral blood mononuclear cells. The receptors stem from a person between 18 and 75 years old in good health.

Many counts were recorded for this clone. CDR3 DNA, as far as it was read: TGTGCCAGCAGCTTAACCCCGGGACCC. It yields the protein CASSLTPGP. The CDR3, in full, reads CASSLTPGPLHF. This sequence joins TRBV7-2 and TRBJ1-6; no definite D call. The observed sequence ends 3 residues before the CDR3 terminus, with the missing tail filled in from the germline J gene. Germline CDR1 SGHTA, CDR2 FQGNSA. V lost 2 bases, J lost 12 bases, and 8 bases lay in between. The CDR3 consists of 12 residues. The variable domain in full, completed from reference TRBV7-2 and TRBJ1-6, reads GAGVSQSPSNKVTEKGKDVELRCDPISGHTALYWYRQSLGQGLEFLIYFQGNSAPDKSGLPSDRFSAERTGGSVSTLTIQRTQQEDSAVYLCASSLTPGPLHFGNGTRLTVT.

This clone was observed many times. The CDR3 end is not reached by the read, which stops 3 residues before it; the germline J gene fills it in. This chain joins TRBV11-1 and TRBJ2-2; 8 bases line up with TRBD1. This CDR3 has 14 residues. V gave up 4 bases and J gave up 7 bases; unmatched junction bases: 5. The V gene's germline CDR1 is SGHAT and CDR2 FQDESV (reference sequence). Partial CDR3 DNA: TGTGCCAGCAGCTCGACAGGGGTCGACGGGGAG. This codes for CASSSTGVDGE. The entire CDR3 protein reads CASSSTGVDGELFF.

Comment on this clone: The observed sequence ends 3 residues before the CDR3 terminus, with the missing tail filled in from the germline J gene. The rearrangement links TRBV11-2 to TRBJ2-3, with TRBD2 identical over 10 bases. Germline V gives CDR1 SGHAT, CDR2 FQNNGV. The CDR3 contains 14 residues. V shed 6 bases and J 3 bases; nucleotides not matched to a gene: 3. CDR3 sequence: CASRLAGLTDTQYF. The CDR3 DNA, read in part, is TGTGCCAGCAGACTAGCGGGATTGACAGATACG.

Note on this clone: The read ends 3 residues shy of where the CDR3 ends; the end is completed using the germline J gene. The chain has TRBV6-4 and TRBJ1-4; no reliable D call. The ends were cut back, 10 bases at V and 8 bases at J, with 17 bases in the middle. Germline V gives CDR1 MRHNA, CDR2 SNTAGT. The CDR3 totals 13 residues. The CDR3 loop reads CAIVVSYKEKLFF. Incomplete CDR3 DNA: TGTGCCATTGTCGTGTCGTACAAGGAAAAA.